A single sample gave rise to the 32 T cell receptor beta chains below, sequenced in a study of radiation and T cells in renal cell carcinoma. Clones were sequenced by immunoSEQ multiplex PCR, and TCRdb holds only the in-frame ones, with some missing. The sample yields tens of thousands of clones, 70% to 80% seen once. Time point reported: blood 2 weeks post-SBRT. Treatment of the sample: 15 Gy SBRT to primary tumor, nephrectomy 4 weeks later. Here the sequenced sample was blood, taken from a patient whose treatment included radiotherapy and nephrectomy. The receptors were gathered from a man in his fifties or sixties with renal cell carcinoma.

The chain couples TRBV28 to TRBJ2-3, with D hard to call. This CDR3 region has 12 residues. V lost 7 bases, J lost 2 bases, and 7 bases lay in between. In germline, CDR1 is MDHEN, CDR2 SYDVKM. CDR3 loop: CASKGNTDTQYF. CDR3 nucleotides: TGTGCCAGCAAGGGAAACACAGATACGCAGTATTTT.

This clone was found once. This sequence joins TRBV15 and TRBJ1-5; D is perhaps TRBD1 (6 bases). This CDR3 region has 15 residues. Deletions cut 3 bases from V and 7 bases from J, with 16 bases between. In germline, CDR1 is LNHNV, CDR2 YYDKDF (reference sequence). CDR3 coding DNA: TGTGCCACCAGCAGGGATACAGGGATAGTACAGCCCCAGCATTTT. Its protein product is CATSRDTGIVQPQHF.

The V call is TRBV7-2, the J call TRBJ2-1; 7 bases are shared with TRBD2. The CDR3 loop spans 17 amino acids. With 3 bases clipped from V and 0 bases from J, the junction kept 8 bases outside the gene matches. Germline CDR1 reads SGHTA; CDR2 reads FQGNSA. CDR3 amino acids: CASSFPSGAPSYNEQFF. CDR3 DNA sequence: TGTGCCAGCAGCTTTCCAAGCGGGGCCCCCTCCTACAATGAGCAGTTCTTC.

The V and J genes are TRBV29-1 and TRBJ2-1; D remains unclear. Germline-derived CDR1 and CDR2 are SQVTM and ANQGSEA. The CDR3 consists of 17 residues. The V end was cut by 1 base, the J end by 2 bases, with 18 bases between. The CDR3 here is CSVEAETSSRTYNEQFF. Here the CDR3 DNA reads TGCAGCGTTGAAGCCGAAACCTCCTCTAGGACCTACAATGAGCAGTTCTTC.

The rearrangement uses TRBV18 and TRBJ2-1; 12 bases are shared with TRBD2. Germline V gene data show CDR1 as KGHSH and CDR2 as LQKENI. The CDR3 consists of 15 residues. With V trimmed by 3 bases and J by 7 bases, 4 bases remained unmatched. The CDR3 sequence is CASSPGLAGTNEQFF. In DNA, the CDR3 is TGTGCCAGCTCACCGGGACTAGCGGGTACAAATGAGCAGTTCTTC.

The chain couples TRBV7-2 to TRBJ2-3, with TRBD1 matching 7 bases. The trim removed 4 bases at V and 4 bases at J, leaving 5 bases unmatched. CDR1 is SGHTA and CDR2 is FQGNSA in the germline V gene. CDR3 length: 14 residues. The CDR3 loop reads CASSSPRGPDTQYF. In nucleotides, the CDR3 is TGTGCCAGCAGCTCCCCTAGGGGGCCAGATACGCAGTATTTT. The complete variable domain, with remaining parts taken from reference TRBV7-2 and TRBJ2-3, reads GAGVSQSPSNKVTEKGKDVELRCDPISGHTALYWYRQSLGQGLEFLIYFQGNSAPDKSGLPSDRFSAERTGGSVSTLTIQRTQQEDSAVYLCASSSPRGPDTQYFGPGTRLTVL.

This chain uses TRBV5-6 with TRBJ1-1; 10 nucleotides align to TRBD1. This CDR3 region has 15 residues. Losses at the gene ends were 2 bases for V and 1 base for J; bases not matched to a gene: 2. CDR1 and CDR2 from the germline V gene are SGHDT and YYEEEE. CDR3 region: CASSFWDRGNTEAFF. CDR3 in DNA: TGTGCCAGCAGCTTCTGGGACAGGGGGAACACTGAAGCTTTCTTT.

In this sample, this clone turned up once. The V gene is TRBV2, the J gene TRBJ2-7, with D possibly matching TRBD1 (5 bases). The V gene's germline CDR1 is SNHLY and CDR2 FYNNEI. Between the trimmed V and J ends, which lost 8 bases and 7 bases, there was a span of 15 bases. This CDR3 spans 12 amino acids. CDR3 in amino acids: CASPGHLGEQYV. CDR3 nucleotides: TGTGCCAGCCCCGGACACCTGGGGGAGCAGTACGTC.

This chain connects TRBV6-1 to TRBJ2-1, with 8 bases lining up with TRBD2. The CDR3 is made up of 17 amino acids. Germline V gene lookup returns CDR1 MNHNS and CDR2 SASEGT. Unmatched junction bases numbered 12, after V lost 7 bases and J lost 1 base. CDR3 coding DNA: TGTGCCAGCAATGAGGGCAGCCGGGGGGGGTCCTACAATGAGCAGTTCTTC. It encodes CASNEGSRGGSYNEQFF.

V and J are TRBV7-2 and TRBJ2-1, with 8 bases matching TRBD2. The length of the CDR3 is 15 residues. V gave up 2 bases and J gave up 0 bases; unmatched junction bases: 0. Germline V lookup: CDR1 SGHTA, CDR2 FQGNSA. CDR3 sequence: CASSLSGSSYNEQFF. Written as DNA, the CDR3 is TGTGCCAGCAGCTTAAGCGGGAGCTCCTACAATGAGCAGTTCTTC.

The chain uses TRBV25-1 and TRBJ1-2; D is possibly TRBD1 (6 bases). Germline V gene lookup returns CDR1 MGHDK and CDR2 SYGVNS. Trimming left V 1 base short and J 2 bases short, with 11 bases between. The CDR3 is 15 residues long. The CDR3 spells CASSEFGGANYGYTF. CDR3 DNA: TGTGCCAGCAGTGAATTCGGGGGGGCGAACTATGGCTACACCTTC.

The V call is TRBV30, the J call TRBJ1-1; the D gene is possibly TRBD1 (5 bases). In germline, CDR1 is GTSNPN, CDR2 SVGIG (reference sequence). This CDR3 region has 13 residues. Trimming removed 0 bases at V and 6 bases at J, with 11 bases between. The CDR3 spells CAWSVPPGAEAFF. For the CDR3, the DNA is TGTGCCTGGAGTGTACCCCCGGGGGCTGAAGCTTTCTTT.

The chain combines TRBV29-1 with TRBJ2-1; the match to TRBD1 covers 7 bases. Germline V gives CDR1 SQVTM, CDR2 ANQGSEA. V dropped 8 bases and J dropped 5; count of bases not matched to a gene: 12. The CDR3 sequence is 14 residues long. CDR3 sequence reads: CSKTQGFFDNEQFF. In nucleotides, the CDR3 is TGCAGCAAGACACAGGGGTTTTTCGACAATGAGCAGTTCTTC.

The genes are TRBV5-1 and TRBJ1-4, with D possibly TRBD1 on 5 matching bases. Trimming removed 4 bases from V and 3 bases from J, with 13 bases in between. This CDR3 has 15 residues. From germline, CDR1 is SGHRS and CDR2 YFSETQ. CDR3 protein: CASSAVGAANEKLFF. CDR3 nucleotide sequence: TGCGCCAGCAGCGCGGTCGGGGCTGCTAATGAAAAACTGTTTTTT. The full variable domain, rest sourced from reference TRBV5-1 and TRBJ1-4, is KAGVTQTPRYLIKTRGQQVTLSCSPISGHRSVSWYQQTPGQGLQFLFEYFSETQRNKGNFPGRFSGRQFSNSRSEMNVSTLELGDSALYLCASSAVGAANEKLFFGSGTQLSVL.

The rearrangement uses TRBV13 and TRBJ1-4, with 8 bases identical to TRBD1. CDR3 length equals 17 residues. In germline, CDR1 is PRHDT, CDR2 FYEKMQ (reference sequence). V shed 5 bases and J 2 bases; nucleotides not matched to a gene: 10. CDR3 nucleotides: TGTGCCAGCAGCGAGAATACAGGGGGACCCACTAATGAAAAACTGTTTTTT. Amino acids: CASSENTGGPTNEKLFF.

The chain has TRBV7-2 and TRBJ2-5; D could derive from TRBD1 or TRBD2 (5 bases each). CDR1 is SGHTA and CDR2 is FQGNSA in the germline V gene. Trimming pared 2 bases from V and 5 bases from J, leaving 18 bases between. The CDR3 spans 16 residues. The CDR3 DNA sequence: TGTGCCAGCAGCTTACGGCCTCTAGCAGCAGGGGAGACCCAGTACTTC. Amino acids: CASSLRPLAAGETQYF. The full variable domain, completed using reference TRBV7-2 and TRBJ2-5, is GAGVSQSPSNKVTEKGKDVELRCDPISGHTALYWYRQSLGQGLEFLIYFQGNSAPDKSGLPSDRFSAERTGGSVSTLTIQRTQQEDSAVYLCASSLRPLAAGETQYFGPGTRLLVL.

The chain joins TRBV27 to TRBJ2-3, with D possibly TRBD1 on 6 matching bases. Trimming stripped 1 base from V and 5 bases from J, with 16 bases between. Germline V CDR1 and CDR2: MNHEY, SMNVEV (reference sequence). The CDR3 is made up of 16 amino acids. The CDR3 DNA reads TGTGCCAGCAGTTTATTAGGGGGTTATCAGGGAGATACGCAGTATTTT. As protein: CASSLLGGYQGDTQYF.

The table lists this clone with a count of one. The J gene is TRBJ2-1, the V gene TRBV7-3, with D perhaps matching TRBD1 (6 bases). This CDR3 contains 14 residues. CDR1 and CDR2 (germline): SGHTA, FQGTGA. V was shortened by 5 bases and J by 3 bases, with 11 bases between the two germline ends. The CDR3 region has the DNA TGTGCCAGCAGCCCCGGACAGCTCTACAATGAGCAGTTCTTC. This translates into CASSPGQLYNEQFF.

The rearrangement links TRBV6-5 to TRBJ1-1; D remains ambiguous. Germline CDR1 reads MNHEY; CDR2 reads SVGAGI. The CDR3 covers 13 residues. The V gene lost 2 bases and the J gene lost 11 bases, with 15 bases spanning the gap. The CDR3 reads CASSYDLGREAFF. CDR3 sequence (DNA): TGTGCCAGCAGTTACGATCTGGGGAGAGAGGCTTTCTTT.

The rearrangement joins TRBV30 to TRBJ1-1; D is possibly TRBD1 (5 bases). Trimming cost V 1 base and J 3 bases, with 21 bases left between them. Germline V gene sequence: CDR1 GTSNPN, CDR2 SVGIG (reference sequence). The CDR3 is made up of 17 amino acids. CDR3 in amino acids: CAWSGLRTPLGYTEAFF. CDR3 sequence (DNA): TGTGCCTGGAGTGGACTCAGGACACCCCTAGGGTACACTGAAGCTTTCTTT.

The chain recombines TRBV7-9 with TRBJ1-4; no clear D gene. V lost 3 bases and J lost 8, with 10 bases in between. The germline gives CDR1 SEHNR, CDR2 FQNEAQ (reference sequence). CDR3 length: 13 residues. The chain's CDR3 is CASSLFNGEKLFF. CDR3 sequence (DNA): TGTGCCAGCAGCTTGTTTAACGGAGAAAAACTGTTTTTT.

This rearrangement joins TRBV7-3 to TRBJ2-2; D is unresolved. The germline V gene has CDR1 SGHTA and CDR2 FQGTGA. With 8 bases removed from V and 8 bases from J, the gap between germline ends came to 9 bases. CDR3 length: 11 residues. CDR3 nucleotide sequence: TGTGCCAGCGGCATAGGGGGGGAGCTGTTTTTT. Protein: CASGIGGELFF.

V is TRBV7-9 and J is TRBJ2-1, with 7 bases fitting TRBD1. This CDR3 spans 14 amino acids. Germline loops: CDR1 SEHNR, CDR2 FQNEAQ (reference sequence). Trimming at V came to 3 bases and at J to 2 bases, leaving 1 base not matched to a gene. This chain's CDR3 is CASSFTGAYNEQFF. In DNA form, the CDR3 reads TGTGCCAGCAGCTTCACAGGGGCCTACAATGAGCAGTTCTTC. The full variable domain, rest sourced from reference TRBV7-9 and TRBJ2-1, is DTGVSQNPRHKITKRGQNVTFRCDPISEHNRLYWYRQTLGQGPEFLTYFQNEAQLEKSRLLSDRFSAERPKGSFSTLEIQRTEQGDSAMYLCASSFTGAYNEQFFGPGTRLTVL.

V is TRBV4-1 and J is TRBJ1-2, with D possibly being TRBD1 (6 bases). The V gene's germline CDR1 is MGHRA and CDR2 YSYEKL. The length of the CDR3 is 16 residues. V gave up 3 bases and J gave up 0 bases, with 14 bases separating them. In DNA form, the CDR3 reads TGCGCCAGCAGCCATCCGGAGGACAGCACTAACTATGGCTACACCTTC. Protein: CASSHPEDSTNYGYTF.

The CDR3 loop is CASSYRRGTGVQPQHF. CDR3 nucleotide sequence: TGTGCCAGCAGCTACCGACGAGGGACAGGGGTTCAGCCCCAGCATTTT. V gene TRBV7-2 combines with J gene TRBJ1-5; 10 nucleotides match TRBD1. The germline CDR1 and CDR2 sequences are SGHTA and FQGNSA. With 4 bases clipped from V and 6 bases from J, the junction kept 9 bases outside the gene matches. This CDR3 contains 16 residues.

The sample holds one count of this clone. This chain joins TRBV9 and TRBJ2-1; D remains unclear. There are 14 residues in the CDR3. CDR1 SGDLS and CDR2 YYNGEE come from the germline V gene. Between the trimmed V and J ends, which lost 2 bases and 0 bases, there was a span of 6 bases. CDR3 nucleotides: TGTGCCAGCAGCGTCGTTAGCTCCTACAATGAGCAGTTCTTC. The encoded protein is CASSVVSSYNEQFF. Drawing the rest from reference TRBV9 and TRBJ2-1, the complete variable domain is DSGVTQTPKHLITATGQRVTLRCSPRSGDLSVYWYQQSLDQGLQFLIQYYNGEERAKGNILERFSAQQFPDLHSELNLSSLELGDSALYFCASSVVSSYNEQFFGPGTRLTVL.

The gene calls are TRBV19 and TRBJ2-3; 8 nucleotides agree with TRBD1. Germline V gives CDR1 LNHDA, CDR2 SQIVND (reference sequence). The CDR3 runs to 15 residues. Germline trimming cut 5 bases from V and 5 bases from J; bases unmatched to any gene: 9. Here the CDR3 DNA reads TGTGCCAGTAGTGCGCTCAGGGGGCTAGGAGATACGCAGTATTTT. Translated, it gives CASSALRGLGDTQYF.

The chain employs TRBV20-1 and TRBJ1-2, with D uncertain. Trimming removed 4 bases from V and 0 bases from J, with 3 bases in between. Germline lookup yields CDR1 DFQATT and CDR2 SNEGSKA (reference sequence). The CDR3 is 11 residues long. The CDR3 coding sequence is TGCAGTGCTACTGCTAACTATGGCTACACCTTC. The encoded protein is CSATANYGYTF.

The CDR3 region is CASSQVQSTSGANVLTF. The CDR3 coding sequence is TGCGCCAGCAGCCAAGTGCAGTCTACCTCTGGGGCCAACGTCCTGACTTTC. V is TRBV4-3 and J is TRBJ2-6; D gene uncertain. CDR1 LGHNA and CDR2 YSLEER come from the germline V gene. V was shortened by 1 base and J by 0 bases, with 10 bases between the two germline ends. The length of the CDR3 is 17 residues.

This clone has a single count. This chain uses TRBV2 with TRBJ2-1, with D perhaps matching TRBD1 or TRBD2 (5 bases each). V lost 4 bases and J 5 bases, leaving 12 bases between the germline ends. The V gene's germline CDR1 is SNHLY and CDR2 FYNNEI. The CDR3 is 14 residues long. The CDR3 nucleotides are TGTGCCAGCAGTGTGGGACCGGAGCACAATGAGCAGTTCTTC. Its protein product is CASSVGPEHNEQFF.

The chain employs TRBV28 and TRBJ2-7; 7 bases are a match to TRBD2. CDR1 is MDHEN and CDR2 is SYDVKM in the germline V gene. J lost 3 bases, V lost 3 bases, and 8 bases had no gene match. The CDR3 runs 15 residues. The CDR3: CASSFGWAGDYEQYV. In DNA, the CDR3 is TGTGCCAGCAGTTTTGGATGGGCGGGGGACTACGAGCAGTACGTC.

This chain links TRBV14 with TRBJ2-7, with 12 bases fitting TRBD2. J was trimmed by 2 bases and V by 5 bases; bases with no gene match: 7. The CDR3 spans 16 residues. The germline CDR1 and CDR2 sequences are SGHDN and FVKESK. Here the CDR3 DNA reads TGTGCCAGCAGCACCCTAGCGGGGGGGGCTACCTACGAGCAGTACTTC. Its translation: CASSTLAGGATYEQYF.